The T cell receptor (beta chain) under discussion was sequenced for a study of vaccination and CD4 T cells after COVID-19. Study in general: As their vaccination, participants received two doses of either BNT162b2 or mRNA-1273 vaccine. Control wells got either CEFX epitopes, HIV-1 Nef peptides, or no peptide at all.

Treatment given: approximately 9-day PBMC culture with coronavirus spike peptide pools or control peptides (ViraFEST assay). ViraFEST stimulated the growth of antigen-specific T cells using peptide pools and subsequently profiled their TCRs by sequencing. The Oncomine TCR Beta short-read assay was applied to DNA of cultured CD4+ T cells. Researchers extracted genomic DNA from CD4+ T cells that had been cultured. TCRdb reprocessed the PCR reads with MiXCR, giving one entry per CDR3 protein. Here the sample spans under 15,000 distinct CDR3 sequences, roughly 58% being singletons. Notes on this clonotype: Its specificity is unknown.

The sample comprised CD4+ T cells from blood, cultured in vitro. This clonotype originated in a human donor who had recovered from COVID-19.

DNA of the CDR3: TGTGCCACCAGTGATGCTAGCGGGAAATTCAATGAGCAGTTCTTC. This encodes CATSDASGKFNEQFF. The genes are TRBV24-1 and TRBJ2-1; 9 nucleotides align to TRBD2. After removal of 3 bases from V and 6 bases from J, the junction contained 5 bases not matched to a gene. The length of the CDR3 is 15 residues. Germline assignment: CDR1 KGHDR and CDR2 SFDVKD.